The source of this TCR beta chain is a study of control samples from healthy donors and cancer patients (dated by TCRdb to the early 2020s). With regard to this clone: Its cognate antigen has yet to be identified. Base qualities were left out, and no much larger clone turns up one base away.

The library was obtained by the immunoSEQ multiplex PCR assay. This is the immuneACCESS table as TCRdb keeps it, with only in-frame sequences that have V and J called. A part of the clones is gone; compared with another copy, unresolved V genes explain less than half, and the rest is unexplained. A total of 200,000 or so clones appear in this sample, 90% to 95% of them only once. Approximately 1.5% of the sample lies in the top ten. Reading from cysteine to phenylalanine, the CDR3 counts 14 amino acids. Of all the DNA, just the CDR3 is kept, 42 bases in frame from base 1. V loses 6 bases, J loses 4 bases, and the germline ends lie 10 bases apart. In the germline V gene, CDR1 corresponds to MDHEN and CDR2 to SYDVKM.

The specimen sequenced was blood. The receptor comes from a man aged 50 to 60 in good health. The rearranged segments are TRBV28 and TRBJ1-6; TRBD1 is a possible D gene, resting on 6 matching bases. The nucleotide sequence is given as TGTGCCAGCAGAGGACAGCTATATAATTCACCCCTCCACTTT. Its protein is CASRGQLYNSPLHF.